This T cell receptor beta chain appears in the sequencing data of a study of T cells after yellow fever vaccination. Study-level points and caveats: Post-booster repertoires again held most primary-vaccination clones (about 95% CD4, 88% CD8).

Ten or more counts support this clonotype. Its antigen is currently unknown. TCRdb ran MiXCR on the 5' RACE reads and lists one entry per CDR3 protein. The table has approximately 610,000 distinct CDR3 sequences, about 15% seen once. Trimming took off 1 base at V and 0 bases at J, with 6 bases between the two ends. CDR1 and CDR2 (germline): LGHNA, YSLEER. The CDR3 runs 15 residues. This clonotype originated in a man aged 18-30 years who received the YFV17D yellow fever vaccine. This chain joins TRBV4-3 and TRBJ1-4; D gene uncertain. Sequences were derived from PBMCs, sampled 5 days after the first yellow fever vaccination. The CDR3 reads CASSQGPATNEKLFF. CDR3 in DNA: TGCGCCAGCAGCCAAGGGCCAGCAACTAATGAAAAACTGTTTTTT.